The source of this T cell receptor (beta chain) is a study of CD4+ T cells in melanoma. Study-wide results and caveats: CD8+ T cell, macrophage and B cell function reportedly correlated with neoantigen-specific CD4+ T cells. Reportedly, melanoma neoantigen-specific CD4+ T cells showed varied differentiation states.

Germline V gene sequence: CDR1 MNHEY, CDR2 SVGAGI. The CDR3 has 16 residues. Trimming took 2 bases from V and 5 from J, leaving 18 bases between them. The table came from immunoSEQ multiplex PCR; TCRdb's copy has only in-frame clones and leaves some out. There are more than 110,000 clones in the sample; around nine tenths occur only once, and 1.5% to 1.7% lies in the top ten. On this clone: Antigen specificity is unknown.

This chain uses TRBV6-5 with TRBJ1-1; D remains ambiguous. The receptor was derived from a human donor with melanoma. CDR3 sequence (DNA): TGTGCCAGCAGTTACAAGGCGGGCCCCCTTGGGACTGAAGCTTTCTTT. Its protein is CASSYKAGPLGTEAFF.